These T cell receptor beta chains were read from a single sample in a study of OX40 agonist ivuxolimab in advanced cancers. TCRdb's copy holds only in-frame clones and misses some; the assay was immunoSEQ multiplex PCR. The sample consists of some 94,000 clones, around 95% of them appearing once. Sequences were derived from CD4+ or CD8+ T cells sorted from blood, sampled in a trial of the OX40 agonist ivuxolimab. These receptors all come from an adult with an advanced solid tumor such as melanoma, head and neck, liver or kidney cancer. The CDR3 runs from the conserved cysteine through the conserved F or W.

v_gene: TRBV30; CDR3aa: CAWSVGTSGEETQYF
v_gene: TRBV9; CDR3aa: CASSVVPLTVANTEAFF
v_gene: TRBV7-2; CDR3aa: CASSWDNQPQHF
v_gene: TRBV27; CDR3aa: CASNSVGNYHEKLFF
v_gene: TRBV7-3; CDR3aa: CASSLTGLAYNEQFF
v_gene: TRBV5-1; CDR3aa: CASSWTSGPAEQYF
v_gene: TRBV27; CDR3aa: CASSFTGEEQYF
v_gene: TRBV4-2; CDR3aa: CASSLSGQQETQYF
v_gene: TRBV27; CDR3aa: CASSDRGLYQETQYF
v_gene: TRBV7-7; CDR3aa: CASSLDRQRREKLFF
v_gene: TRBV9; CDR3aa: CASSPGTGYTEAFF
v_gene: TRBV19; CDR3aa: CASRTGPNTEAFF
v_gene: TRBV28; CDR3aa: CASSKVQGVYEQYF
v_gene: TRBV27; CDR3aa: CASSYSPPDRDSNQPQHF
v_gene: TRBV27; CDR3aa: CASSLDFNTEAFF
v_gene: TRBV15; CDR3aa: CATEHRAGTGELFF
v_gene: TRBV15; CDR3aa: CATSRDSVVGSPLHF
v_gene: TRBV6-5; CDR3aa: CASSSTSGTEQFF
v_gene: TRBV11-2; CDR3aa: CASSLDRTGLDGYTF
v_gene: TRBV15; CDR3aa: CATVGLAGNNEQFF
v_gene: TRBV25-1; CDR3aa: CASSVGGTDTQYF
v_gene: TRBV15; CDR3aa: CATSRPGAGQPQHF
v_gene: TRBV19; CDR3aa: CASSINGNQPQHF
v_gene: TRBV28; CDR3aa: CASSERGTDTQYF
v_gene: TRBV7-3; CDR3aa: CASSPGAGLSYNEQFF
v_gene: TRBV19; CDR3aa: CASSDEGVWVTNEKLFF
v_gene: TRBV5-1; CDR3aa: CASSLAPYNEQFF
v_gene: TRBV5-4; CDR3aa: CASTAGGQGAYGYTF
v_gene: TRBV27; CDR3aa: CASSLTFPPTDTQYF
v_gene: TRBV7-6; CDR3aa: CASSLAQGYEQYF
v_gene: TRBV6-5; CDR3aa: CASGEGSSNQPQHF
v_gene: TRBV15; CDR3aa: CATSRVPGQGTQPQHF
v_gene: TRBV6-5; CDR3aa: CASRKLGTGSEKLFF
v_gene: TRBV19; CDR3aa: CASSPNPGQAYGYTF
v_gene: TRBV4-3; CDR3aa: CASSQDRKNTEAFF
v_gene: TRBV15; CDR3aa: CATSSGSREQYF